The clone carrying this T cell receptor (beta chain) was picked up a small number of times. Its antigen is unknown. The sample belongs to a study of cytomegalovirus exposure and HLA in healthy donors. The study, taken as a whole, reports: In a later analysis, at a false discovery rate of 0.05, approximately 16,000 TCR beta sequences were associated with HLA alleles. Cytomegalovirus-associated status was assigned to about 180 TCR beta chains.

PCR used 60 Vbeta primers and 13 Jbeta primers. TCRdb's table, derived via immunoSEQ multiplex PCR, lists solely in-frame clones and lacks some. This sample has about 160,000 clones, with around 86% found just once. Sequenced material: PBMCs. The origin of this receptor is a man over 45 in good health and CMV-seropositive.

The CDR3 region is CASSYSSGGSLDEQYF. Here the CDR3 DNA reads TGTGCCAGCAGTTACTCGAGTGGAGGGTCTCTCGACGAGCAGTACTTC. This chain links TRBV6-6 with TRBJ2-7, with D possibly TRBD2 on 6 matching bases. CDR1 and CDR2 (germline): MNHNY, SVGAGI (reference sequence). With 0 bases removed from V and 5 bases from J, the gap between germline ends came to 17 bases. The CDR3 totals 16 residues.